This is a list of T cell receptor beta chains from one sample in a study of cytomegalovirus exposure and HLA in healthy donors. Profiling relied on immunoSEQ multiplex PCR, and the TCRdb table lists in-frame clones only, not all of them. This sample has roughly 100,000 clones, with 75% to 85% found just once. Specimen: PBMCs. The receptors derive from a man under 40 in good health and CMV-seronegative. CDR3s include the opening cysteine and the closing phenylalanine or tryptophan. D genes are given only for firm matches. Expanded clones get a size class; other rows say once, few or many, or leave the size out.

CSVGTSGSITDTQYF,TGCAGCGTTGGGACTAGCGGGAGTATCACAGATACGCAGTATTTT,TRBJ2-3,TRBV29-1,NA,TRBD2
CASSIRRGNQPQHF,TGTGCCAGTAGTATACGCAGGGGCAATCAGCCCCAGCATTTT,TRBJ1-5,TRBV19,NA,NA
CASSQPTGKGTEAFF,TGTGCCAGCAGCCAACCGACAGGGAAGGGGACTGAAGCTTTCTTT,TRBJ1-1,TRBV4-2,NA,TRBD1
CASSVELYYGYTF,TGTGCCAGCAGCGTAGAACTCTACTATGGCTACACCTTC,TRBJ1-2,TRBV9,NA,NA
CASSLVAGVDYEQYF,TGTGCCAGCAGTTTGGTAGCGGGAGTCGATTACGAGCAGTACTTC,TRBJ2-7,TRBV27,NA,TRBD2
CASSLGPGRGLHGDTEAFF,TGTGCCAGCAGCTTAGGTCCGGGAAGGGGGCTCCATGGGGACACTGAAGCTTTCTTT,TRBJ1-1,TRBV7-8,once,TRBD1
CASSQRQGQPQHF,TGCGCCAGCAGCCAGCGCCAGGGTCAGCCCCAGCATTTT,TRBJ1-5,TRBV4-3,NA,NA
CASSLVYSYEQYF,TGTGCCAGCAGCTTGGTCTACTCCTACGAGCAGTACTTC,TRBJ2-7,TRBV7-2,NA,NA
CAWTAGGETQYF,TGTGCCTGGACGGCGGGAGGAGAGACCCAGTACTTC,TRBJ2-5,TRBV30,NA,TRBD2
CASTAGMAEAFF,TGTGCCAGTACAGCGGGTATGGCTGAAGCTTTCTTT,TRBJ1-1,TRBV6-6,few,NA
CAWSGTSGGETQYF,TGTGCCTGGAGCGGGACTAGCGGGGGGGAGACCCAGTACTTC,TRBJ2-5,TRBV30,NA,TRBD2
CASSLGSVYHQTNTQYF,TGTGCCAGCAGCTTAGGTTCGGTTTACCACCAAACGAATACGCAGTATTTT,TRBJ2-3,TRBV7-8,NA,NA
CASSRTGAGNTIYF,TGTGCCAGCAGCCGTACGGGGGCTGGAAACACCATATATTTT,TRBJ1-3,TRBV7-9,NA,NA
CASSSTGVANVLTF,TGTGCCAGCAGCTCGACAGGGGTGGCCAACGTCCTGACTTTC,TRBJ2-6,TRBV5-4,few,TRBD1
CASSYRGQGRDYEQYF,TGTGCCAGCAGTTACCGCGGACAGGGAAGGGACTACGAGCAGTACTTC,TRBJ2-7,TRBV6-5,NA,TRBD1
CASSEIAGGLNEQFF,TGTGCCAGCAGTGAGATCGCGGGGGGGCTTAATGAGCAGTTCTTC,TRBJ2-1,TRBV6-6,once,TRBD2
CASSDLWGLTNYGYTF,TGTGCCAGCAGTGACCTCTGGGGCTTAACTAACTATGGCTACACCTTC,TRBJ1-2,TRBV2,NA,NA
CAWLLVRATGELFF,TGTGCCTGGCTCTTGGTCAGGGCCACCGGGGAGCTGTTTTTT,TRBJ2-2,TRBV30,few,NA
CASSRTGGAYNEQFF,TGTGCCAGCAGCCGGACAGGGGGAGCCTACAATGAGCAGTTCTTC,TRBJ2-1,TRBV11-2,NA,TRBD1
CASSVGDGPHEQYF,TGTGCCAGCAGCGTAGGTGATGGGCCCCACGAGCAGTACTTC,TRBJ2-7,TRBV9,NA,NA
CSVVLLASGSGGELFF,TGCAGCGTTGTACTTTTGGCTAGCGGGAGTGGCGGGGAGCTGTTTTTT,TRBJ2-2,TRBV29-1,NA,TRBD2
CASSMRAGGSAGELFF,TGTGCCAGTAGTATGAGGGCGGGGGGGAGCGCCGGGGAGCTGTTTTTT,TRBJ2-2,TRBV19,few,TRBD2
CASSPAGKSYEQYF,TGTGCCAGCTCACCAGCCGGGAAGTCCTACGAGCAGTACTTC,TRBJ2-7,TRBV18,NA,NA
CAWSVGTGVNTIYF,TGTGCCTGGAGTGTGGGGACAGGGGTAAACACCATATATTTT,TRBJ1-3,TRBV30,NA,TRBD1
CATSRDSFGQGPGELFF,TGTGCCACCAGCAGAGACTCTTTTGGACAGGGCCCCGGGGAGCTGTTTTTT,TRBJ2-2,TRBV15,NA,TRBD1
CASSFDRANQPQHF,TGCGCCAGCAGTTTCGACAGGGCCAATCAGCCCCAGCATTTT,TRBJ1-5,TRBV10-2,NA,TRBD1
CASSERFTYNEQFF,TGTGCCAGCAGTGAACGGTTTACCTACAATGAGCAGTTCTTC,TRBJ2-1,TRBV2,NA,NA
CASSQLASEVRAFF,TGCGCCAGCAGCCAATTGGCCAGCGAGGTGCGAGCTTTCTTT,TRBJ1-1,TRBV4-1,NA,NA